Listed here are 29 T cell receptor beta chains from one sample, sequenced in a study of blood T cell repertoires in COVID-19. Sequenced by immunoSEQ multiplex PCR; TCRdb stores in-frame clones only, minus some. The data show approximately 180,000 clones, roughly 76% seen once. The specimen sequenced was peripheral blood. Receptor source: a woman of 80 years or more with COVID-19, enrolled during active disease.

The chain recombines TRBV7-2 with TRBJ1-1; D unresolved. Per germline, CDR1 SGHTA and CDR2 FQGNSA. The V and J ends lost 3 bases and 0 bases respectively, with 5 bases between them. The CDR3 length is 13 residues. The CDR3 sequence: CASSFQMNTEAFF. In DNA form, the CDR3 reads TGTGCCAGCAGCTTCCAGATGAACACTGAAGCTTTCTTT.

Written as DNA, the CDR3 is TGTGCCAGCAGCTTAGCCAGGGAGGGCTATCAGCCCCAGCATTTT. It translates to CASSLAREGYQPQHF. The rearrangement links TRBV7-2 to TRBJ1-5; D might be TRBD1 (5 bases). Trimming removed 0 bases from V and 5 bases from J, with 11 bases in between. CDR3 length: 15 residues. Germline values: CDR1 SGHTA, CDR2 FQGNSA.

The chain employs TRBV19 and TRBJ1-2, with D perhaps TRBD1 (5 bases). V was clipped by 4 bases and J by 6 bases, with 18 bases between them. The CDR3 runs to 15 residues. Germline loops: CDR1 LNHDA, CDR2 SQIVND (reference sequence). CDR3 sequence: CASSNQLGTAHGYTF. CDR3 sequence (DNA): TGTGCCAGTAGTAACCAACTCGGGACTGCCCATGGCTACACCTTC.

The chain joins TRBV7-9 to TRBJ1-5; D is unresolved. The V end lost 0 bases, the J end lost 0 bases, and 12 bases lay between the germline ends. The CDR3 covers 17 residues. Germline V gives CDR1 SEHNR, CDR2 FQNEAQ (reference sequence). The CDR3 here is CASSLAGRGSSNQPQHF. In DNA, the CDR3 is TGTGCCAGCAGCTTAGCTGGGCGGGGATCTAGCAATCAGCCCCAGCATTTT.

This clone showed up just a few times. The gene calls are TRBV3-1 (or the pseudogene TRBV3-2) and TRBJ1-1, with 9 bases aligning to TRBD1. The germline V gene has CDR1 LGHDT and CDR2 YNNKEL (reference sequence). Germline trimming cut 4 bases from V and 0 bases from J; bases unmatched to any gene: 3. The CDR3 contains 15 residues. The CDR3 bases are TGTGCCAGCAGCCCGGACAGGGGAATGAACACTGAAGCTTTCTTT. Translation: CASSPDRGMNTEAFF.

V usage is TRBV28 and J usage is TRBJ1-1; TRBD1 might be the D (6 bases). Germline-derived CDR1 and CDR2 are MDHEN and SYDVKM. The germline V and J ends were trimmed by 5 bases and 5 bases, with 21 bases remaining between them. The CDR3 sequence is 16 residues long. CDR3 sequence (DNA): TGTGCCAGCAGTAGGGGGACGGCGGGGGGATGGACTGAAGCTTTCTTT. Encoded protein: CASSRGTAGGWTEAFF.

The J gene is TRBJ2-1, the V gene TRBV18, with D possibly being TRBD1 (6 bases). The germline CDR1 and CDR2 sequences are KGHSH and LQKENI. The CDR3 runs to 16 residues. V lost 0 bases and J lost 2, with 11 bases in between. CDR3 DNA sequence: TGTGCCAGCTCACCACCCCACAGGGTACCCTACAATGAGCAGTTCTTC. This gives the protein CASSPPHRVPYNEQFF.

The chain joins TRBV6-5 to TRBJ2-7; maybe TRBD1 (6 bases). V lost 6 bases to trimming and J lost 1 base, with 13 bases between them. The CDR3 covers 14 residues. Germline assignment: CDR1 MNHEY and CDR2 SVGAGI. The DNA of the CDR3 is TGTGCCAGCAGGTTTCGGGACACATCCTACGAGCAGTACTTC. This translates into CASRFRDTSYEQYF.

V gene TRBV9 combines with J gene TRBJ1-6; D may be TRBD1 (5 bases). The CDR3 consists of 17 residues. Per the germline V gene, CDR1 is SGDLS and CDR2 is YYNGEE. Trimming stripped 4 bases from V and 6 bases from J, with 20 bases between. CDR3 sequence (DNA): TGTGCCAGCAGCCCCCGGGCCTACGGGGGGGTTAATTCACCCCTCCACTTT. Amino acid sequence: CASSPRAYGGVNSPLHF.

DNA for the CDR3: TGTGCCAGCAGCTACGACAGGGCTAAGGGCTACACCTTC. Translation gives CASSYDRAKGYTF. The genes are TRBV5-6 and TRBJ1-2, with 7 bases matching TRBD1. Germline loops: CDR1 SGHDT, CDR2 YYEEEE. J was trimmed by 8 bases and V by 3 bases; bases with no gene match: 7. The CDR3 length is 13 residues.

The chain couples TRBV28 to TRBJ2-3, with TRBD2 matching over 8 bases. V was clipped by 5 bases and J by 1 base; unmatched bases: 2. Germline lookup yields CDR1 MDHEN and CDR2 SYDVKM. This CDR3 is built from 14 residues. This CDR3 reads CASSPAGGTDTQYF. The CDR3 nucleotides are TGTGCCAGCAGTCCAGCGGGAGGCACAGATACGCAGTATTTT.

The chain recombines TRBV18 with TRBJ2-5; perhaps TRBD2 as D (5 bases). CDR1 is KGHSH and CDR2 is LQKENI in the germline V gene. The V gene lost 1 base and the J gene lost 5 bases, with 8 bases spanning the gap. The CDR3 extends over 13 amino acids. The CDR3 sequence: CASSPLASETQYF. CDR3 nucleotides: TGTGCCAGCTCACCACTAGCGTCGGAGACCCAGTACTTC.

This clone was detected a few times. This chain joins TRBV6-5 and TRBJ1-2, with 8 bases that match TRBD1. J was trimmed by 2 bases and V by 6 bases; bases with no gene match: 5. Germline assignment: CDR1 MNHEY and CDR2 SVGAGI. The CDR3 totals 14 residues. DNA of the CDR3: TGTGCCAGCAGAGGGTGGACAGGGAACTATGGCTACACCTTC. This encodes CASRGWTGNYGYTF.

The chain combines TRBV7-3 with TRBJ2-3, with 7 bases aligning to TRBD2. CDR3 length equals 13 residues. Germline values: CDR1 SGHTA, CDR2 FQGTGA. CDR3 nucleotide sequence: TGTGCTTCAGCAGCGGGGAACACAGATACGCAGTATTTT. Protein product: CASAAGNTDTQYF. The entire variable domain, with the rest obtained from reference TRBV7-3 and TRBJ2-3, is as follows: GAGVSQTPSNKVTEKGKYVELRCDPISGHTALYWYRQSLGQGPEFLIYFQGTGAADDSGLPNDRFFAVRPEGSVSTLKIQRTERGDSAVYLCASAAGNTDTQYFGPGTRLTVL.

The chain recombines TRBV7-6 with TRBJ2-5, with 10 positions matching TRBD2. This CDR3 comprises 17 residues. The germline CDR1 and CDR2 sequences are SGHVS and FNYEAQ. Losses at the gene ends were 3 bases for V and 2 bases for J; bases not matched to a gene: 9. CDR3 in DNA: TGTGCCAGCAGCTTCCATCCGCTAGCGGGGGATCAAGAGACCCAGTACTTC. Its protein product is CASSFHPLAGDQETQYF.

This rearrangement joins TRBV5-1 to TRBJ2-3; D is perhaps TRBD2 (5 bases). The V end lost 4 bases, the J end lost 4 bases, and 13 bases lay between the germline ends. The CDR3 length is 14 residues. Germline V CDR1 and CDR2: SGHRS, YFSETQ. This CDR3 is CASSPDEGPDTQYF. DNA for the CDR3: TGCGCCAGCAGCCCGGACGAGGGCCCAGATACGCAGTATTTT.

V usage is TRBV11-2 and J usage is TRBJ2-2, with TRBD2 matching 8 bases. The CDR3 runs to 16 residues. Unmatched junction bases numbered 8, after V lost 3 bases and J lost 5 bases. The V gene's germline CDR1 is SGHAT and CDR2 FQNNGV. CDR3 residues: CASSLATSARTGELFF. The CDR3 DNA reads TGTGCCAGCAGCTTGGCGACTAGCGCGCGTACCGGGGAGCTGTTTTTT.

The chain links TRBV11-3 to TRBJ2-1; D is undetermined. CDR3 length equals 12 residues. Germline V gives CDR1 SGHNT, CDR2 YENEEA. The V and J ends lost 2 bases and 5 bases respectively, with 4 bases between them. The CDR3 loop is CASSLLDNEQFF. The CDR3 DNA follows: TGTGCCAGCAGCTTACTTGACAATGAGCAGTTCTTC.

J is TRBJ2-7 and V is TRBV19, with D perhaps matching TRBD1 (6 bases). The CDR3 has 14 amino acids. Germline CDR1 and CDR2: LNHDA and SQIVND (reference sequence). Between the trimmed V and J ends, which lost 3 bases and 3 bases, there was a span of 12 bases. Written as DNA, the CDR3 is TGTGCCAGTAGTATGAGACAGGCCCTCTACGAGCAGTACTTC. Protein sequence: CASSMRQALYEQYF.

The CDR3 reads CASSLMRRDGEKLFF. The CDR3 DNA reads as TGTGCCAGCAGCTTAATGCGCCGCGACGGGGAAAAACTGTTTTTT. V is TRBV7-2 and J is TRBJ1-4, with no clear D. Deletions cut 2 bases from V and 8 bases from J, with 15 bases between. CDR3 length equals 15 residues. Germline assignment: CDR1 SGHTA and CDR2 FQGNSA.

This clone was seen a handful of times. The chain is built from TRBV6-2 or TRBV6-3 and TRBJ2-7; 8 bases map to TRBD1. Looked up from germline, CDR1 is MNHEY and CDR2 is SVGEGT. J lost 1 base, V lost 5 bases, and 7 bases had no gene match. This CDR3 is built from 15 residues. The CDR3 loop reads CASSDQGQVSYEQYF. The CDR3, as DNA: TGTGCCAGCAGTGACCAGGGACAGGTATCCTACGAGCAGTACTTC.

CDR3 region: CASSQGIWRRESKNIQYF. The DNA of the CDR3 is TGCGCCAGCAGCCAAGGAATATGGCGCAGGGAATCCAAAAACATTCAGTACTTC. This chain links TRBV4-1 with TRBJ2-4; TRBD1 might be the D (5 bases). CDR3 size: 18 residues. Germline CDR1 and CDR2: MGHRA and YSYEKL. Trimming left V 1 base short and J 2 bases short, with 18 bases between.

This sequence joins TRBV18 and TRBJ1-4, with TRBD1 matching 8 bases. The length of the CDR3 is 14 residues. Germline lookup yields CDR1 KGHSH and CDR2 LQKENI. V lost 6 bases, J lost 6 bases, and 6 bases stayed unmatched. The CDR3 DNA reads TGTGCCAGCTCTGCCGGGACAGGAGATGAAAAACTGTTTTTT. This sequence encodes CASSAGTGDEKLFF.

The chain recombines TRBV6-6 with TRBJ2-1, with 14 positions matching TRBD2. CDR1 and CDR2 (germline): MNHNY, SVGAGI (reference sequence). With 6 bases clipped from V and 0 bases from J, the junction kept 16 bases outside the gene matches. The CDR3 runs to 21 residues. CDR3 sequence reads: CASSRQTGTSGRSSSYNEQFF. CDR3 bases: TGTGCCAGCAGCCGCCAGACCGGGACTAGCGGGAGATCGAGCTCCTACAATGAGCAGTTCTTC.

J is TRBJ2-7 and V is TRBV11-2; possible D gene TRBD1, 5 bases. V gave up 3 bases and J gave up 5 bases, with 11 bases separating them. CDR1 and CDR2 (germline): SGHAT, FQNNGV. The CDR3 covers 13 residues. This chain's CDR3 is CASSFVRANEQYF. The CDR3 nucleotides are TGTGCCAGCAGCTTTGTCAGGGCCAACGAGCAGTACTTC.

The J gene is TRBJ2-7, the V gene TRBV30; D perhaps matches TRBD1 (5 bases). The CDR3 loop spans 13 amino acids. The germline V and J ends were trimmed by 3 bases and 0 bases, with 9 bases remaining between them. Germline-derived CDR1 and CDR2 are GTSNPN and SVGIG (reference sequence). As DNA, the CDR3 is TGTGCCTGGAGCGAGGACAACTCCTACGAGCAGTACTTC. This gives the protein CAWSEDNSYEQYF.

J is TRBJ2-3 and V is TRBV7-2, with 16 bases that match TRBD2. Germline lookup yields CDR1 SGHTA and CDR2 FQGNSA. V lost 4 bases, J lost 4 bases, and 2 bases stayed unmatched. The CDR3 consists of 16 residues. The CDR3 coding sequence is TGTGCCAGCAGCTCGGGACTAGCGGGGGGGGCAGATACGCAGTATTTT. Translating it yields CASSSGLAGGADTQYF.

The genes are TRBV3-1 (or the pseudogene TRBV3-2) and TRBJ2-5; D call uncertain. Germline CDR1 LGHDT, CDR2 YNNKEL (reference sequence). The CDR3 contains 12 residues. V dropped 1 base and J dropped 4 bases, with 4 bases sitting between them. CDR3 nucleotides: TGTGCCAGCAGCCAAGTCGGAGAGACCCAGTACTTC. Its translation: CASSQVGETQYF.

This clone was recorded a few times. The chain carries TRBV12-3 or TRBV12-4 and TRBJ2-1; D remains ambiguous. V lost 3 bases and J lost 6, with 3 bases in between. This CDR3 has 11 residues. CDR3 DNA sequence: TGTGCCAGCAGTTTTCTCAATGAGCAGTTCTTC. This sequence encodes CASSFLNEQFF.